A single T cell receptor (beta chain) is shown here with its context. No antigen is known for it. The data were taken from a study of cytomegalovirus exposure and HLA in healthy donors. Notes on the study in general: A later analysis showed TCR association rates differing by HLA locus, peaking at DRB1 and lowest at HLA-C. From TCR beta sequences, most subjects' HLA-A and HLA-B alleles were reportedly predicted accurately. It was only CMV serostatus that was available as immune exposure information.

The PCR was carried out with 60 Vbeta primers and 13 Jbeta primers. Authors' data handling: The count from a later analysis was 60 million to 85 million unique TCR beta chains, about 9.9 million of them shared. Only in-frame clones appear in the TCRdb table, and some are missing; sequencing was by immunoSEQ multiplex PCR. V, J and clone size are those of that table, while D and trimming were read from the DNA. The sample lists some 150,000 clones, 60% to 85% occurring once. V shed 2 bases, J shed 7 bases, and the junction held 7 bases outside the gene matches. The germline gives CDR1 SQVTM, CDR2 ANQGSEA. The CDR3 consists of 14 residues.

This chain joins TRBV29-1 and TRBJ2-4; 8 positions match TRBD2. This receptor was identified in a middle-aged man in good health and CMV-seropositive. The sequencing sample was made of PBMCs. CDR3 sequence reads: CSVETAGVANIQYF. For the CDR3, the DNA is TGCAGCGTTGAAACAGCGGGAGTGGCGAACATTCAGTACTTC.